This record looks at one T cell receptor beta chain sequence and its context. The data derive from a study of identical twins. There are 13 residues in the CDR3. The V and J ends lost 6 bases and 5 bases, in that order; junction bases with no gene match: 7. TCRdb redid the calling of the 5' RACE reads with MiXCR, one entry per CDR3 protein. The sample lists about 530,000 distinct CDR3 sequences, approximately 20% seen once, with approximately 0.52% in the top ten. These data are also associated with another study on yellow fever vaccine responses in identical twins.

This TCR derives from a woman between 18 and 29 years old in good health. The chain is built from TRBV12-3 or TRBV12-4 and TRBJ2-7, with TRBD2 matching 7 bases. The sequenced sample was CD4+ T cells sorted from blood. Written as DNA, the CDR3 is TGTGCCAGCAGCTGGGGGGGTGGGGACGAGCAGTACTTC. Translated: CASSWGGGDEQYF.